The subject of this entry is one T cell receptor beta chain. The data originate from a study of blood T cell repertoires in COVID-19. Whole-study context: Acute and convalescent COVID-19 specimens originated in the United States, Italy and Spain.

V gave up 4 bases and J gave up 6 bases, with 22 bases separating them. The CDR3 length is 17 residues. The V gene's germline CDR1 is ENHRY and CDR2 SYGVKD. Measured with immunoSEQ multiplex PCR; TCRdb has only the in-frame clones, and not every one. The sample lists just under 50,000 clones; around 79% were seen once. This chain connects TRBV10-3 to TRBJ2-1; perhaps TRBD2 as D (6 bases). This receptor was identified in a man in his 70s with acute or convalescent COVID-19. The sequencing input was peripheral blood. CDR3: CAISGGPGGPRGNEQFF. CDR3 DNA sequence: TGTGCCATCAGTGGAGGGCCCGGGGGACCCCGAGGCAATGAGCAGTTCTTC.